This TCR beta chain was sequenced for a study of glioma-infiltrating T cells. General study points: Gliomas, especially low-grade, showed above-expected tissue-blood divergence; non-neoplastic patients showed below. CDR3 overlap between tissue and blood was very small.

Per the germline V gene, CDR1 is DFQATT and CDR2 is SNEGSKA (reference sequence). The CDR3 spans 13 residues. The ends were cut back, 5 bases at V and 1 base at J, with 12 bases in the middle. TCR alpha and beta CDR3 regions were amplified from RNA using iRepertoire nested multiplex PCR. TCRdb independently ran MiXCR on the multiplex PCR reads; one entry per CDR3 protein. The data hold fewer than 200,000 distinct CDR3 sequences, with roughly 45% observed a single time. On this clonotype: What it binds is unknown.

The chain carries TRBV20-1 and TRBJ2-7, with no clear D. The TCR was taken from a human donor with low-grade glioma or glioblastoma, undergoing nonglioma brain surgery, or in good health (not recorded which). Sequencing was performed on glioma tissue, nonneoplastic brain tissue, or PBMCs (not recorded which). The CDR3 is CSAFSWASYEQYF. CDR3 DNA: TGCAGTGCTTTCTCATGGGCATCCTACGAGCAGTACTTC.